The 18 T cell receptor beta chains below come from one sample, sequenced in a study of T-cell memory formation after mild COVID-19 (dated by TCRdb to about 2021). Receptor libraries were prepared by 5' RACE. Sequencing took place on an Illumina NovaSeq 6000. The raw public data were reprocessed by TCRdb itself: fastp quality trimming at Q25, MiXCR clonotype calling, in-frame beta chains only. Entries are consolidated by CDR3 protein sequence, retaining the most common genes and DNA. The sample table shows 540,000 or so distinct CDR3 sequences, and about 20% are seen once. Roughly an eighth of the sample rests with the top ten. Sequencing was done on a sample of PBMCs or a T cell subset sorted from them (not recorded which). These receptors all come from an adult woman who had mild COVID-19 (a few samples of this study predate the infection). The sample titles of this study are shuffled in the database, so cell type and time point are left out; the donor was told from shared clones.

This clonotype was observed many times. This chain links TRBV20-1 with TRBJ2-7; 8 bases map to TRBD2. Germline CDR1 DFQATT, CDR2 SNEGSKA (reference sequence). This CDR3 has 15 amino acids. The V gene end was trimmed by 5 bases and the J gene end by 5 bases; junction bases not matched to a gene: 14. DNA for the CDR3: TGCAGTGCTGTTCCTGTTAGCGGGATGGGCAACGAGCAGTACTTC. Translation: CSAVPVSGMGNEQYF.

This clonotype was detected ten times or more. This chain uses TRBV20-1 with TRBJ2-3, with no clear D. This CDR3 has 11 residues. CDR1 is DFQATT, CDR2 SNEGSKA, per germline (reference sequence). The V end lost 5 bases, the J end lost 5 bases, and 8 bases lay between the germline ends. The CDR3, as DNA: TGCAGTGCTTGGATGGGAGATACGCAGTATTTT. Translation: CSAWMGDTQYF.

This clonotype has only a few counts. This chain links TRBV2 with TRBJ2-3, with 9 nucleotides matching TRBD2. The CDR3 spans 16 residues. V lost 6 bases to trimming and J lost 3 bases; unmatched junction nucleotides: 10. Germline CDR1 and CDR2: SNHLY and FYNNEI. The CDR3 sequence: CASSAISGGRTDTQYF. The CDR3 region has the DNA TGTGCCAGCAGCGCGATCAGCGGGGGGCGAACAGATACGCAGTATTTT.

The sample holds a few counts of this clonotype. The CDR3 bases are TGTGCCAGCAGCTTAAGGGGGGACAGGGTCAGTGGGCCCCAGTACTTC. Protein product: CASSLRGDRVSGPQYF. This chain joins TRBV7-8 and TRBJ2-5; 9 nucleotides agree with TRBD1. The junction had 13 bases not matched to a gene; V was cut back by 2 bases and J by 9 bases. Per the germline V gene, CDR1 is SGHVS and CDR2 is FQNEAQ. CDR3 size: 16 residues. Using reference TRBV7-8 and TRBJ2-5 for the parts outside the CDR3, the full variable domain is GAGVSQSPRYKVAKRGQDVALRCDPISGHVSLFWYQQALGQGPEFLTYFQNEAQLDKSGLPSDRFFAERPEGSVSTLKIQRTQQEDSAVYLCASSLRGDRVSGPQYFGPGTRLLVL.

This clonotype has a handful of counts. The CDR3: CASRRTTGAEELFF. For the CDR3, the DNA is TGTGCCAGTAGGCGCACCACTGGGGCAGAGGAGCTGTTTTTT. This rearrangement joins TRBV19 to TRBJ2-2; the D gene is possibly TRBD1 (5 bases). The germline V gene has CDR1 LNHDA and CDR2 SQIVND (reference sequence). With 6 bases removed from V and 10 bases from J, the gap between germline ends came to 18 bases. This CDR3 spans 14 amino acids.

This clonotype was observed a few times. V gene TRBV27 combines with J gene TRBJ2-1; TRBD2 matches 9 bases. V gave up 2 bases and J gave up 2 bases; unmatched junction bases: 4. This CDR3 is 16 amino acids long. Germline CDR1 and CDR2: MNHEY and SMNVEV (reference sequence). The CDR3 sequence: CASSLLSGGPYNEQFF. In DNA, the CDR3 is TGTGCCAGCAGTTTACTTAGCGGGGGCCCCTACAATGAGCAGTTCTTC.

In regard to this clonotype: At one boundary the junction diverges from the germline segment, which might be a read error. This chain uses TRBV7-8 with TRBJ2-5; 11 positions match TRBD2. CDR1 and CDR2 from the germline V gene are SGHVS and FQNEAQ. The CDR3 extends over 16 amino acids. The CDR3 coding sequence is TGTGCCAGCAGCTTAACGAGGAAGACTAGCGGGACCCACGGGGACTTC. Protein sequence: CASSLTRKTSGTHGDF.

The chain recombines TRBV7-9 with TRBJ2-3; no reliable D call. Trimming left V 4 bases short and J 5 bases short, with 22 bases between. CDR3 length: 17 residues. Germline V CDR1 and CDR2: SEHNR, FQNEAQ (reference sequence). Here the CDR3 reads CASSSRWGLGFGDTQYF. Written as DNA, the CDR3 is TGTGCCAGCAGCTCAAGGTGGGGTTTGGGTTTTGGAGATACGCAGTATTTT.

In this sample, this clonotype turned up a few times. The chain recombines TRBV20-1 with TRBJ1-1; D may be TRBD1 (6 bases). The germline V gene encodes CDR1 DFQATT and CDR2 SNEGSKA (reference sequence). Trimming stripped 5 bases from V and 6 bases from J, with 16 bases between. CDR3 length: 13 residues. CDR3 DNA: TGCAGTGCTGACGCGACAGGTGGGTCTGAAGCTTTCTTT. Encoded protein: CSADATGGSEAFF.

This sequence joins TRBV10-3 and TRBJ1-1, with D hard to call. The ends were cut back, 3 bases at V and 0 bases at J, with 11 bases in the middle. In germline, CDR1 is ENHRY, CDR2 SYGVKD. The CDR3 is 15 amino acids. The CDR3 protein is CAISDGNVMNTEAFF. CDR3 DNA sequence: TGTGCCATCAGTGACGGTAACGTCATGAACACTGAAGCTTTCTTT.

This clonotype was seen a few times. The chain carries TRBV3-1 and TRBJ2-1; TRBD2 matches at 10 bases. The CDR3 extends over 18 amino acids. In germline, CDR1 is LGHDT, CDR2 YNNKEL (reference sequence). The ends lost 0 bases at V and 8 bases at J; junction bases unmatched: 13. The CDR3 DNA reads TGTGCCAGCAGCCAAGATCTCCCTACTAGCGGGGCCGCCGATGAGCAGTTCTTC. It specifies CASSQDLPTSGAADEQFF.

Only a few counts were recorded for this clonotype. The chain combines TRBV24-1 with TRBJ2-7; 7 positions match TRBD1. CDR3 length equals 13 residues. CDR1 KGHDR and CDR2 SFDVKD come from the germline V gene. With V trimmed by 5 bases and J by 5 bases, 5 bases remained unmatched. The CDR3 is CATSADRDHEQYF. Here the CDR3 DNA reads TGTGCCACCAGTGCAGACAGGGACCACGAGCAGTACTTC.

This clonotype was observed many times. V is TRBV6-2 or TRBV6-3 and J is TRBJ2-7, with 8 nucleotides matching TRBD1. CDR1 and CDR2 (germline): MNHEY, SVGEGT. This CDR3 has 15 amino acids. V shed 6 bases and J 0 bases; nucleotides not matched to a gene: 7. CDR3: CASRPETGASYEQYF. The CDR3 DNA is TGTGCCAGCAGACCCGAGACAGGGGCCTCCTACGAGCAGTACTTC.

This clonotype was found many times. This rearrangement joins TRBV30 to TRBJ2-7; TRBD1 agrees at 7 bases. The CDR3 is 12 amino acids. Germline CDR1 and CDR2: GTSNPN and SVGIG (reference sequence). V dropped 8 bases and J dropped 4; count of bases not matched to a gene: 8. CDR3 in amino acids: CAKGQTPYEQYF. The CDR3 DNA reads TGTGCCAAGGGACAGACACCGTACGAGCAGTACTTC.

This clonotype was observed a few times. The V gene is TRBV4-1, the J gene TRBJ2-7; 7 nucleotides agree with TRBD2. There are 14 residues in the CDR3. Germline V lookup: CDR1 MGHRA, CDR2 YSYEKL. The ends lost 2 bases at V and 7 bases at J; junction bases unmatched: 8. This CDR3 reads CASSQLAESGEQYF. DNA for the CDR3: TGCGCCAGCAGCCAACTAGCGGAGTCTGGGGAGCAGTACTTC.

This clonotype was counted a few times. The V and J genes are TRBV5-1 and TRBJ2-1, with a possible D match to TRBD2 (6 bases). Trimming left V 2 bases short and J 5 bases short, with 14 bases between. The length of the CDR3 is 15 residues. The V gene's germline CDR1 is SGHRS and CDR2 YFSETQ. CDR3 residues: CASSFDVGGHNEQFF. The CDR3, as DNA: TGCGCCAGCAGCTTTGATGTCGGGGGTCACAATGAGCAGTTCTTC.

The gene calls are TRBV20-1 and TRBJ2-1; 7 nucleotides align to TRBD2. Losses at the gene ends were 0 bases for V and 8 bases for J; bases not matched to a gene: 4. CDR1 is DFQATT, CDR2 SNEGSKA, per germline (reference sequence). This CDR3 has 13 residues. The DNA for the CDR3 is TGCAGTGCTAGAGAGGGAGGGGTCTATGAGCAGTTCTTC. This encodes CSAREGGVYEQFF.

The chain combines TRBV30 with TRBJ2-5, with TRBD2 matching over 13 bases. Germline-derived CDR1 and CDR2 are GTSNPN and SVGIG (reference sequence). This CDR3 contains 17 residues. V lost 3 bases, J lost 5 bases, and 12 bases stayed unmatched. The chain's CDR3 is CAWSAYWTSGSGETQYF. CDR3 DNA sequence: TGTGCCTGGAGCGCATACTGGACTAGCGGGAGTGGGGAGACCCAGTACTTC.